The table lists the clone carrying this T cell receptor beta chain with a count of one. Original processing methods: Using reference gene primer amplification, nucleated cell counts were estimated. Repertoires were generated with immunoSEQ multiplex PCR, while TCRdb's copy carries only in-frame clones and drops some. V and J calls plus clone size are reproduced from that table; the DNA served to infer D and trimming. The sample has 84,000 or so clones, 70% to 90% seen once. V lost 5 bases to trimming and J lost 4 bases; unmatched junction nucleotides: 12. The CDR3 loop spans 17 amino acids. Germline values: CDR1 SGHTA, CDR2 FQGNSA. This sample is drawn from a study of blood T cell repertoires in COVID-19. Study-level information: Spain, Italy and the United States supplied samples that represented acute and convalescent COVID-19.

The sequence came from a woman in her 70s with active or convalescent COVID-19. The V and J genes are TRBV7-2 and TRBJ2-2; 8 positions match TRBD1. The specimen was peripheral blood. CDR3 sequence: CASSLTQDRVGTGELFF. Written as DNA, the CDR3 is TGTGCCAGCAGCCTCACCCAGGACAGGGTCGGCACCGGGGAGCTGTTTTTT.